The T cell receptor beta chain described here comes from a study of cytomegalovirus exposure and HLA in healthy donors. Losses at the gene ends were 11 bases for V and 5 bases for J; bases not matched to a gene: 9. Germline CDR1 reads SNHLY; CDR2 reads FYNNEI. The length of the CDR3 is 14 residues. Measured with immunoSEQ multiplex PCR; TCRdb has only the in-frame clones, and not every one. The sample gives roughly 200,000 clones, about 80% of which show up once; roughly 2.8% is in the top ten. The chain links TRBV2 to TRBJ2-5; 12 bases agree with TRBD1. The sequence was collected from a woman between 18 and 29 years old in good health and CMV-seropositive. Sequenced input: PBMCs. The chain's CDR3 is CASRDRGLYETQYF. The CDR3 nucleotides are TGTGCCTCCCGGGACAGGGGGCTTTACGAGACCCAGTACTTC.